These 19 T cell receptor beta chains share one sample of origin, sequenced in a study of T cell repertoires in cytomegalovirus infection. For these receptors, no antigen is known. TCRdb used MiXCR to reprocess the reads, holding one entry per CDR3 protein. The sample holds about 130,000 distinct CDR3 sequences; approximately 24% are singletons and the top ten take 30% to 35%. Sequenced material: PBMCs, sequenced either directly or after in vitro stimulation (not recorded which). The receptor set was obtained from a human donor in good health (CMV status not recorded). Some clones in this sample may be carry-over from other donors' samples.

This clonotype was seen a single time. Here the CDR3 reads CSVGVTEAFF. CDR3 bases: TGCAGCGTTGGGGTAACTGAAGCTTTCTTT. The chain combines TRBV29-1 with TRBJ1-1; D gene uncertain. The CDR3 loop spans 10 amino acids. The V end was cut by 4 bases, the J end by 5 bases, with 5 bases between. Germline CDR1 reads SQVTM; CDR2 reads ANQGSEA. Variable domain in full (rest from reference TRBV29-1 and TRBJ1-1): SAVISQKPSRDICQRGTSLTIQCQVDSQVTMMFWYRQQPGQSLTLIATANQGSEATYESGFVIDKFPISRPNLTFSTLTVSNMSPEDSSIYLCSVGVTEAFFGQGTRLTVV.

This clonotype was seen a handful of times. J is TRBJ2-1 and V is TRBV7-2; D might be TRBD2 (6 bases). V was cut by 1 base and J by 0 bases, with 10 bases left in between. The germline V gene encodes CDR1 SGHTA and CDR2 FQGNSA. The CDR3 has 16 residues. CDR3 nucleotide sequence: TGTGCCAGCAGCTTAGTAGCGGAGGGCTCCTACAATGAGCAGTTCTTC. Amino acid sequence: CASSLVAEGSYNEQFF.

The chain uses TRBV5-1 and TRBJ2-5, with 7 bases identical to TRBD1. The CDR3 contains 17 residues. The germline V gene has CDR1 SGHRS and CDR2 YFSETQ. Trimming cost V 0 bases and J 1 base; bases outside gene matches: 9. CDR3 nucleotides: TGCGCCAGCAGCTTGGCCCGGGGACAGCGCATCCAAGAGACCCAGTACTTC. This codes for CASSLARGQRIQETQYF. The full variable domain, completed using reference TRBV5-1 and TRBJ2-5, is KAGVTQTPRYLIKTRGQQVTLSCSPISGHRSVSWYQQTPGQGLQFLFEYFSETQRNKGNFPGRFSGRQFSNSRSEMNVSTLELGDSALYLCASSLARGQRIQETQYFGPGTRLLVL.

For the CDR3, the DNA is TGTGCCAGCAGCTTTGGGACAGACCCGCAAGAGACCCAGTACTTC. Translating gives CASSFGTDPQETQYF. The chain combines TRBV11-2 with TRBJ2-5; TRBD1 agrees at 7 bases. Germline assignment: CDR1 SGHAT and CDR2 FQNNGV. This CDR3 has 15 residues. Trimming took 3 bases from V and 2 from J; bases not matched to a gene: 6.

This clonotype was seen a handful of times. V is TRBV2 and J is TRBJ2-1, with D perhaps TRBD1 (5 bases). Between the trimmed V and J ends, which lost 4 bases and 10 bases, there was a span of 14 bases. The CDR3 is 13 residues long. CDR1 and CDR2 from the germline V gene are SNHLY and FYNNEI. CDR3 amino acids: CASSAAPSGEQFF. DNA of the CDR3: TGTGCCAGCAGTGCGGCCCCATCAGGGGAGCAGTTCTTC. The full variable domain, with the rest looked up from reference TRBV2 and TRBJ2-1, is EPEVTQTPSHQVTQMGQEVILRCVPISNHLYFYWYRQILGQKVEFLVSFYNNEISEKSEIFDDQFSVERPDGSNFTLKIRSTKLEDSAMYFCASSAAPSGEQFFGPGTRLTVL.

V gene TRBV10-1 combines with J gene TRBJ2-3, with 9 nucleotides matching TRBD2. The junction had 2 bases not matched to a gene; V was cut back by 3 bases and J by 13 bases. CDR1 and CDR2 (germline): WNHNN, SYGVQD (reference sequence). CDR3 length equals 11 residues. CDR3 region: CASSEGTSKYF. The CDR3 DNA sequence: TGCGCCAGCAGTGAAGGGACTAGCAAGTATTTT.

In this sample, this clonotype turned up many times. The rearrangement links TRBV7-9 to TRBJ2-1; TRBD2 aligns across 14 bases. The V gene end was trimmed by 4 bases and the J gene end by 6 bases; junction bases not matched to a gene: 8. Looked up from germline, CDR1 is SEHNR and CDR2 is FQNEAQ (reference sequence). The CDR3 totals 17 residues. The DNA of the CDR3 is TGTGCCAGCAGCTCTCTTCCCGGGACTAGCGGGAGCAATGAGCAGTTCTTC. It is translated as CASSSLPGTSGSNEQFF.

This clonotype was seen many times. The V call is TRBV15, the J call TRBJ2-6; D is undetermined. Germline CDR1 and CDR2: LNHNV and YYDKDF (reference sequence). Trimming cost V 8 bases and J 0 bases, with 5 bases left between them. This CDR3 is built from 13 residues. The CDR3 sequence is CATRSSGANVLTF. Written as DNA, the CDR3 is TGTGCCACCCGGAGCTCTGGGGCCAACGTCCTGACTTTC.

The chain couples TRBV9 to TRBJ1-2, with 7 bases aligning to TRBD1. Trimming cost V 1 base and J 3 bases; bases outside gene matches: 0. The CDR3 runs 13 residues. The germline V gene encodes CDR1 SGDLS and CDR2 YYNGEE. CDR3 DNA: TGTGCCAGCAGCGTACAGGGGGACTATGGCTACACCTTC. It is translated as CASSVQGDYGYTF.

This clonotype was seen a handful of times. The chain is built from TRBV6-1 and TRBJ2-4; tentatively, D is TRBD1 (6 bases). The CDR3 extends over 18 amino acids. Per germline, CDR1 MNHNS and CDR2 SASEGT. The germline V and J ends were trimmed by 0 bases and 0 bases, with 15 bases remaining between them. CDR3 nucleotides: TGTGCCAGCAGTGAAGCCCGACTCAGGGACAAAGCCAAAAACATTCAGTACTTC. Amino acids: CASSEARLRDKAKNIQYF.

The V and J genes are TRBV4-1 and TRBJ2-5; the match to TRBD2 covers 7 bases. Germline V lookup: CDR1 MGHRA, CDR2 YSYEKL. The CDR3 spans 18 residues. With V trimmed by 1 base and J by 4 bases, 15 bases remained unmatched. CDR3 amino acids: CASSQGGLRGMGGETQYF. The DNA of the CDR3 is TGCGCCAGCAGCCAAGGGGGACTACGGGGGATGGGGGGAGAGACCCAGTACTTC.

The table lists this clonotype with many counts. V gene TRBV12-3 or TRBV12-4 combines with J gene TRBJ1-5; 9 nucleotides line up with TRBD1. This CDR3 has 15 amino acids. V gave up 3 bases and J gave up 6 bases; unmatched junction bases: 6. In DNA form, the CDR3 reads TGTGCCAGCAGTTTGGGGACAGGGTTGAGTCAGCCCCAGCATTTT. Its protein is CASSLGTGLSQPQHF.

This chain joins TRBV29-1 and TRBJ1-1; D is unclear. Trimming took 7 bases from V and 0 from J, leaving 9 bases between them. The CDR3 consists of 12 residues. Germline V gene sequence: CDR1 SQVTM, CDR2 ANQGSEA. The CDR3 region has the DNA TGCAGCGGAAATAACATGAACACTGAAGCTTTCTTT. This codes for CSGNNMNTEAFF.

This clonotype was observed a handful of times. The chain uses TRBV27 and TRBJ2-1, with TRBD1 matching over 9 bases. V was pared by 3 bases and J by 4 bases, with 10 bases of the junction left unmatched. Germline CDR1 MNHEY, CDR2 SMNVEV (reference sequence). The CDR3 sequence is 17 residues long. The CDR3 region has the DNA TGTGCCAGCAGTTTTACGACAGGGGGTTCCTTTTACAATGAGCAGTTCTTC. Residues: CASSFTTGGSFYNEQFF.

The V call is TRBV12-3 or TRBV12-4, the J call TRBJ1-5; TRBD1 agrees at 8 bases. With V trimmed by 6 bases and J by 4 bases, 2 bases remained unmatched. The CDR3 runs 13 residues. The chain's CDR3 is CASSGQGNQPQHF. CDR3 in DNA: TGTGCCAGCAGCGGACAGGGTAATCAGCCCCAGCATTTT.

The chain carries TRBV7-4 and TRBJ2-7, with unresolved D. V was clipped by 8 bases and J by 4 bases, with 6 bases between them. CDR1 and CDR2 from the germline V gene are SGHVT and SQSDAQ. This CDR3 spans 10 amino acids. CDR3 nucleotides: TGTGCCAGCGGGCCTTACGAGCAGTACGTC. It translates to CASGPYEQYV.

This clonotype was picked up many times. The rearrangement links TRBV7-6 to TRBJ2-1; 8 positions agree with TRBD2. This CDR3 region has 15 residues. CDR1 SGHVS and CDR2 FNYEAQ come from the germline V gene. V dropped 0 bases and J dropped 10; count of bases not matched to a gene: 8. The CDR3 nucleotides read TGTGCCAGCAGCTTAGCGTCCAGGGGACTAGGGGAGCAGTTCTTC. Protein sequence: CASSLASRGLGEQFF.

A few counts support this clonotype. The genes are TRBV7-6 and TRBJ2-1, with 11 bases that match TRBD2. Germline lookup yields CDR1 SGHVS and CDR2 FNYEAQ. Trimming removed 4 bases from V and 8 bases from J; junction bases left unmatched: 13. This CDR3 is 17 amino acids long. CDR3 residues: CASSSETGTSGWDEQFF. In DNA, the CDR3 is TGTGCCAGCAGCTCCGAGACCGGGACTAGCGGTTGGGATGAGCAGTTCTTC.

In its sample, this clonotype was seen a few times. V usage is TRBV28 and J usage is TRBJ2-5; possible D gene TRBD1, 6 bases. The V end was cut by 5 bases, the J end by 1 base, with 17 bases between. The CDR3 consists of 16 residues. CDR1 and CDR2 from the germline V gene are MDHEN and SYDVKM. The CDR3 loop reads CASSPPSGTSQETQYF. In DNA form, the CDR3 reads TGTGCCAGCAGTCCCCCCTCCGGGACAAGCCAAGAGACCCAGTACTTC. The full variable domain, rest sourced from reference TRBV28 and TRBJ2-5, is DVKVTQSSRYLVKRTGEKVFLECVQDMDHENMFWYRQDPGLGLRLIYFSYDVKMKEKGDIPEGYSVSREKKERFSLILESASTNQTSMYLCASSPPSGTSQETQYFGPGTRLLVL.